This TCR beta chain was obtained from a study of graft-versus-host responses after intestinal transplantation. Background on the study: All recipients were given anti-thymocyte globulin induction, and tacrolimus and steroids were then administered for roughly three years. Points from the study as a whole: Some GvH clones were seen earlier in gut or blood, suggesting intestinal origin.

With respect to this clone: Its specificity is not known.

Measured with immunoSEQ multiplex PCR; TCRdb has only the in-frame clones, and not every one. The sample holds about 71,000 clones; 94% are singletons and the top ten take 0.53%. The germline V gene encodes CDR1 MNHNS and CDR2 SASEGT. This CDR3 is 14 amino acids long. J gave up 2 bases and V 5 bases, and 6 bases lay outside the gene matches. The sequence derives from a human donor who received an intestinal transplant. The chain joins TRBV6-1 to TRBJ2-7; 7 bases are a match to TRBD1. The input for sequencing was unstimulated CD8+ T cells sorted from spleen or lymph node cells, taken before intestinal transplant. CDR3 protein: CASSSGTVPYEQYF. The CDR3, as DNA: TGTGCCAGCAGTTCCGGGACAGTCCCCTACGAGCAGTACTTC.